Below are 19 T cell receptor beta chains sequenced from a single sample in a study of blood T cell repertoires in COVID-19. Method: immunoSEQ multiplex PCR; TCRdb's copy keeps in-frame clones and lacks some. The sample lists about 280,000 clones; roughly 91% were seen once. Material: PBMCs or T cells enriched from blood (not recorded which). These receptors were taken from a woman aged 60 to 75 who had recovered from COVID-19.

This CDR3 reads CAMGGGERTYEQYF. CDR3 in DNA: TGTGCCATGGGGGGGGGAGAGAGGACCTACGAGCAGTACTTC. V usage is TRBV10-3 and J usage is TRBJ2-7; 7 bases match TRBD2. The CDR3 length is 14 residues. V shed 9 bases, J shed 2 bases, and the junction held 10 bases outside the gene matches. Germline CDR1 reads ENHRY; CDR2 reads SYGVKD.

The rearrangement joins TRBV9 to TRBJ1-2; 7 positions match TRBD1. CDR3 length: 12 residues. Losses at the gene ends were 5 bases for V and 8 bases for J; bases not matched to a gene: 6. In germline, CDR1 is SGDLS, CDR2 YYNGEE. CDR3 DNA sequence: TGTGCCAGCAGGGGCAGGGGGGAAGGCTACACCTTC. This gives the protein CASRGRGEGYTF.

The chain employs TRBV30 and TRBJ1-5; no clear D gene. This CDR3 spans 13 amino acids. Germline V lookup: CDR1 GTSNPN, CDR2 SVGIG (reference sequence). V lost 1 base and J 6 bases, leaving 10 bases between the germline ends. The CDR3 DNA sequence: TGTGCCTGGAGTGAGGCAGGCTTTCAGCCCCAGCATTTT. Protein: CAWSEAGFQPQHF.

J is TRBJ1-6 and V is TRBV6-5; no clear D gene. The CDR3 length is 14 residues. With 6 bases removed from V and 7 bases from J, the gap between germline ends came to 13 bases. Germline-derived CDR1 and CDR2 are MNHEY and SVGAGI. DNA for the CDR3: TGTGCCAGCAGGGGCCCTCGAAGCAATTCACCCCTCCACTTT. Amino acid sequence: CASRGPRSNSPLHF.

V gene TRBV5-5 combines with J gene TRBJ1-2; TRBD1 aligns across 7 bases. This CDR3 contains 12 residues. Trimming removed 1 base from V and 10 bases from J; junction bases left unmatched: 4. Germline values: CDR1 SGHKS, CDR2 YYEKEE (reference sequence). CDR3 DNA: TGTGCCAGCAGCTTGTCACAGGGGAACTACACCTTC. This gives the protein CASSLSQGNYTF.

This clone was seen only once. The chain is built from TRBV7-9 and TRBJ1-2; D gene unclear. V dropped 5 bases and J dropped 0 bases, with 10 bases sitting between them. The CDR3 is 14 amino acids. From germline, CDR1 is SEHNR and CDR2 FQNEAQ (reference sequence). The CDR3 protein is CASSPAASNYGYTF. CDR3 sequence (DNA): TGTGCCAGCAGCCCCGCGGCCTCTAACTATGGCTACACCTTC.

V and J are TRBV4-1 and TRBJ1-6, with unresolved D. Per the germline V gene, CDR1 is MGHRA and CDR2 is YSYEKL. CDR3 length: 18 residues. V was clipped by 2 bases and J by 7 bases, with 21 bases between them. CDR3 coding DNA: TGCGCCAGCAGCCAAAAGGGTCAGTCCGGGGTCGGCAATTCACCCCTCCACTTT. Translation gives CASSQKGQSGVGNSPLHF.

The chain combines TRBV20-1 with TRBJ2-7; possibly TRBD2 for D (6 bases). Germline CDR1 and CDR2: DFQATT and SNEGSKA (reference sequence). V lost 7 bases to trimming and J lost 6 bases, with 13 bases between them. This CDR3 spans 11 amino acids. The CDR3 loop is CSVGSLREQYF. The CDR3 DNA is TGCAGTGTCGGGAGCTTACGCGAGCAGTACTTC.

The genes are TRBV4-1 and TRBJ1-2, with a weak D call TRBD1 (5 bases). The CDR3 spans 15 residues. Germline V gene lookup returns CDR1 MGHRA and CDR2 YSYEKL. With 8 bases removed from V and 2 bases from J, the gap between germline ends came to 18 bases. CDR3 DNA: TGCGCCAGCTCCGGGGGATGGGGAGTAAACTATGGCTACACCTTC. Translated: CASSGGWGVNYGYTF.

The J gene is TRBJ2-1, the V gene TRBV11-3, with D tentatively TRBD1 (6 bases). This CDR3 comprises 14 residues. Germline assignment: CDR1 SGHNT and CDR2 YENEEA. V was pared by 5 bases and J by 9 bases, with 17 bases between. The CDR3 here is CASSTLVRGGEQFF. The DNA for the CDR3 is TGTGCCAGCAGCACACTAGTTAGAGGGGGTGAGCAGTTCTTC. Looking up the rest from reference TRBV11-3 and TRBJ2-1 gives the full variable domain: EAGVVQSPRYKIIEKKQPVAFWCNPISGHNTLYWYLQNLGQGPELLIRYENEEAVDDSQLPKDRFSAERLKGVDSTLKIQPAELGDSAVYLCASSTLVRGGEQFFGPGTRLTVL.

The count of this clone is one. V gene TRBV30 combines with J gene TRBJ1-6, with no clear D. The length of the CDR3 is 14 residues. Germline values: CDR1 GTSNPN, CDR2 SVGIG (reference sequence). Trimming removed 2 bases at V and 5 bases at J, with 10 bases between. CDR3 region: CAWSREGNNSPLHF. CDR3 coding DNA: TGTGCCTGGAGTAGGGAGGGTAATAATTCACCCCTCCACTTT.

The rearrangement joins TRBV28 to TRBJ1-4, with TRBD1 as a possible D gene (5 bases). The CDR3 sequence is 15 residues long. V shed 3 bases and J shed 8 bases, with 16 bases lying between them. CDR1 is MDHEN and CDR2 is SYDVKM in the germline V gene. CDR3 sequence reads: CASSFPLGGDEKLFF. The DNA of the CDR3 is TGTGCCAGCAGTTTCCCGTTGGGGGGAGACGAAAAACTGTTTTTT.

This chain joins TRBV27 and TRBJ1-1; D not certain. V was clipped by 7 bases and J by 2 bases, with 5 bases between them. Germline V gene data show CDR1 as MNHEY and CDR2 as SMNVEV (reference sequence). CDR3 length: 11 residues. The CDR3 DNA reads TGTGCCAGCAAACAAAACACTGAAGCTTTCTTT. It codes for CASKQNTEAFF.

CDR3 sequence (DNA): TGTGCCACCGGTCGGGAGGCCTCCTACAATGAGCAGTTCTTC. This sequence encodes CATGREASYNEQFF. This chain uses TRBV24-1 with TRBJ2-1, with TRBD2 matching over 7 bases. The V gene end was trimmed by 9 bases and the J gene end by 0 bases; junction bases not matched to a gene: 4. Germline CDR1 is KGHDR and CDR2 is SFDVKD. This CDR3 is built from 14 residues.

The genes are TRBV19 and TRBJ1-1; tentatively, D is TRBD1 (5 bases). Germline assignment: CDR1 LNHDA and CDR2 SQIVND (reference sequence). With 6 bases removed from V and 3 bases from J, the gap between germline ends came to 23 bases. CDR3 size: 17 residues. This CDR3 reads CASSRPSGKGADTEAFF. CDR3 in DNA: TGTGCCAGTAGCCGCCCTTCAGGGAAAGGGGCCGACACTGAAGCTTTCTTT.

This rearrangement joins TRBV9 to TRBJ1-1, with TRBD1 matching 7 bases. The CDR3 sequence is 15 residues long. The V gene's germline CDR1 is SGDLS and CDR2 YYNGEE. Trimming took 3 bases from V and 4 from J; bases not matched to a gene: 9. The DNA of the CDR3 is TGTGCCAGCAGCGCCTCAGGGGGTCTCGGCACTGAAGCTTTCTTT. This translates into CASSASGGLGTEAFF.

The chain combines TRBV19 with TRBJ2-1; 9 bases are a match to TRBD2. J was trimmed by 2 bases and V by 3 bases; bases with no gene match: 5. Germline values: CDR1 LNHDA, CDR2 SQIVND (reference sequence). The CDR3 length is 16 residues. The CDR3 bases are TGTGCCAGTAGTATTTTGCGGGGGGGGACCTACAATGAGCAGTTCTTC. Translated: CASSILRGGTYNEQFF.

CDR3 nucleotides: TGTGCCAGCAGCCAAGTTAGCAGGGGGAGCGGCTACACCTTC. It codes for CASSQVSRGSGYTF. This chain connects TRBV3-1 (or the pseudogene TRBV3-2) to TRBJ1-2; TRBD1 matches 7 bases. The trim removed 1 base at V and 8 bases at J, leaving 7 bases unmatched. The CDR3 has 14 amino acids. Germline-derived CDR1 and CDR2 are LGHDT and YNNKEL (reference sequence).

The J gene is TRBJ2-7, the V gene TRBV6-5; 8 bases are shared with TRBD2. With 7 bases clipped from V and 5 bases from J, the junction kept 7 bases outside the gene matches. Germline CDR1 is MNHEY and CDR2 is SVGAGI. The CDR3 contains 13 residues. Here the CDR3 reads CASNTGGGHEQYF. CDR3 nucleotide sequence: TGTGCCAGCAACACCGGGGGGGGCCACGAGCAGTACTTC.